This T cell receptor beta chain emerged from a study of T-cell reconstitution after alpha-beta-depleted transplantation in children. A TCRbeta library incorporating unique molecular identifiers was prepared. A single record per CDR3 protein comes from TCRdb applying MiXCR to the PCR reads. Of 600,000 to 700,000 distinct CDR3 sequences in the sample, around 17% were seen once. This clonotype turned up a few times. This specimen was PBMCs from the stem cell graft donor, taken from the stem cell graft. The receptor comes from a human donor who donated a stem cell graft to a child with acute myeloid leukemia.

The CDR3 reads CASSPIALTDTQYF. The CDR3 DNA follows: TGTGCCAGCAGTCCCATAGCGCTCACAGATACGCAGTATTTT. The genes are TRBV12-3 or TRBV12-4 and TRBJ2-3; possible D gene TRBD2, 5 bases. The CDR3 contains 14 residues. Trimming stripped 5 bases from V and 2 bases from J, with 11 bases between.